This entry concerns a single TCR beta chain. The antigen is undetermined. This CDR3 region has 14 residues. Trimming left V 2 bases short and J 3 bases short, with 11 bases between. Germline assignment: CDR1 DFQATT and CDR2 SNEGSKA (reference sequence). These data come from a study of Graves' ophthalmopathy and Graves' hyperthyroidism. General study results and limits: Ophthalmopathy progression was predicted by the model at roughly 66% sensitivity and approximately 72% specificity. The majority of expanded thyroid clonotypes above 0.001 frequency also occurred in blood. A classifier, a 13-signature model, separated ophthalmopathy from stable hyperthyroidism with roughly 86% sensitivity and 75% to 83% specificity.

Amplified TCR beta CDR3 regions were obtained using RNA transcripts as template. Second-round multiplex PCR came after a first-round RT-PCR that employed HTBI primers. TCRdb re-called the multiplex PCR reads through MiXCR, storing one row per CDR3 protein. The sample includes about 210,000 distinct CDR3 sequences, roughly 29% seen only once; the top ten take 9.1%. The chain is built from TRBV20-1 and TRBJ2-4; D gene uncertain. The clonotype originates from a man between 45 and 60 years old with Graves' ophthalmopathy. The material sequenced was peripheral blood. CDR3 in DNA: TGCAGTGCTAGAAGTCTCAGGAGCAAAAACATTCAGTACTTC. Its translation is CSARSLRSKNIQYF.